This T cell receptor (beta chain) is from a study of blood T cell repertoires in COVID-19. This CDR3 is 17 amino acids long. J gave up 0 bases and V 3 bases, and 13 bases lay outside the gene matches. Germline V CDR1 and CDR2: DFQATT, SNEGSKA (reference sequence). The data were produced by immunoSEQ multiplex PCR, yet TCRdb's version contains in-frame clones alone and is incomplete. This sample carries approximately 100,000 clones, around 81% of them seen once, and the ten largest clones take about 4.1%. The chain combines TRBV20-1 with TRBJ2-7, with 8 bases lining up with TRBD1. Sequenced: peripheral blood. The sequence was collected from a human donor in a cohort sampled during active or convalescent COVID-19. The CDR3 protein is CSASLSLPGTGSYEQYF. The CDR3, as DNA: TGCAGTGCTAGTCTTTCCCTGCCAGGGACAGGCTCCTACGAGCAGTACTTC.